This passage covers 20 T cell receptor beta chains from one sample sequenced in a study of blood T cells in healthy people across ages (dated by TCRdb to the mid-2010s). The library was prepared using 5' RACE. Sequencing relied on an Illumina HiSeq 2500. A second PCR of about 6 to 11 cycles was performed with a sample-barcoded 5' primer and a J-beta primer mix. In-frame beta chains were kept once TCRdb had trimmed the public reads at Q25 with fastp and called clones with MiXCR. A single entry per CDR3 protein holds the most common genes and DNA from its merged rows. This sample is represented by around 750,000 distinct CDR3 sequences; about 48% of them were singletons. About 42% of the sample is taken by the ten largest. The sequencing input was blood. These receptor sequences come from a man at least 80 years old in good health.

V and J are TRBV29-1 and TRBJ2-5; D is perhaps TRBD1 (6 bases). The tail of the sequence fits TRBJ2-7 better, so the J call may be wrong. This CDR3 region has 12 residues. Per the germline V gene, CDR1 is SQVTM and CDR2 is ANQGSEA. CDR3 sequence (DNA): TGCAGCGTTGGGACAGTCGTCGGCGAGCAGTACTTC. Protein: CSVGTVVGEQYF.

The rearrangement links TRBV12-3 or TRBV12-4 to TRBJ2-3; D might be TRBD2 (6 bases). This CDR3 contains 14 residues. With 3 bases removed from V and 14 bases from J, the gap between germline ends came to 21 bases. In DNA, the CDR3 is TGTGCCAGCAGTTTGGGGCAGCCCGGGAGAGACGCGTATTTT. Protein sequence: CASSLGQPGRDAYF.

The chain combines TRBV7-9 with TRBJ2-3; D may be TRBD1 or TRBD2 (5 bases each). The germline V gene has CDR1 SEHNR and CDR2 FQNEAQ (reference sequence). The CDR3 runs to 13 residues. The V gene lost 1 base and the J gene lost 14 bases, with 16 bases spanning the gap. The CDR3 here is CASSLGGPPSAYF. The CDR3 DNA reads TGTGCCAGCAGCTTAGGGGGACCCCCATCCGCGTATTTT.

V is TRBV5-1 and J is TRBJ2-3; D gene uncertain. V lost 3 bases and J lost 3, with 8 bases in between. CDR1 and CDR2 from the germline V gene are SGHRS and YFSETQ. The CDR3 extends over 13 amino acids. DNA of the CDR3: TGCGCCAGCAGCTCCGCGGTAACAGATACGCAGTATTTT. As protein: CASSSAVTDTQYF.

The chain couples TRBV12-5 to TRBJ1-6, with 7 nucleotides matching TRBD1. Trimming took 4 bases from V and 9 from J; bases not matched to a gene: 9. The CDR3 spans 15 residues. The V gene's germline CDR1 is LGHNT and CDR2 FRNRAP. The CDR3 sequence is CASGWKQGSSSPLHF. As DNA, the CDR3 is TGTGCTAGTGGTTGGAAACAGGGGTCTAGTTCACCCCTCCACTTT.

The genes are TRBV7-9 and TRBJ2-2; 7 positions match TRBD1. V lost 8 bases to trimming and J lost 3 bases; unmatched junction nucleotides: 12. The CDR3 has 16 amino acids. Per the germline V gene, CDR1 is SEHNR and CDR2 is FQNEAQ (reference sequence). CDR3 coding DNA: TGTGCCAGCGACCAGACCGGACAGGAGCACACCGGGGAGCTGTTTTTT. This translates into CASDQTGQEHTGELFF.

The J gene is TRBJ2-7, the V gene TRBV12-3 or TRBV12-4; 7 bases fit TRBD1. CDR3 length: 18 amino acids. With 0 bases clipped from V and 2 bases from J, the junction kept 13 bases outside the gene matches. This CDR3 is CASSLARTGPKRTYEQYF. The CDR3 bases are TGTGCCAGCAGTTTAGCTAGGACAGGACCCAAGAGGACCTACGAGCAGTACTTC.

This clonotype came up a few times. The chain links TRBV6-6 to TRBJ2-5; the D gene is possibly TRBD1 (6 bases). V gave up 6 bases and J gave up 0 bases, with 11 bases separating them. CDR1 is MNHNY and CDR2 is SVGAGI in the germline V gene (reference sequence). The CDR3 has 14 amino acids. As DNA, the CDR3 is TGTGCCAGCAGGTCCACAGGGAACCAAGAGACCCAGTACTTC. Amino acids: CASRSTGNQETQYF.

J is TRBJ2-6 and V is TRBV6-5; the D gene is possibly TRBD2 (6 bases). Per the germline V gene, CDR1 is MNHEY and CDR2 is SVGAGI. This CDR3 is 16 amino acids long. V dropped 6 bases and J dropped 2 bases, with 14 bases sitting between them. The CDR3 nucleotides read TGTGCCAGCAGACTACAGAGGAGGGCTGGGGCCAACGTCCTGACTTTC. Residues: CASRLQRRAGANVLTF.

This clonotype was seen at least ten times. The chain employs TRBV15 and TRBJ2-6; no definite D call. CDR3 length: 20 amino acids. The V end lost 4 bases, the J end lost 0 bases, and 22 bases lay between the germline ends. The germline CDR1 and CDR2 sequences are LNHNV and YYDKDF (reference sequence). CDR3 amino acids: CATSTTRPYRIYSGANVLTF. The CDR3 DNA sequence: TGTGCCACCAGCACTACCAGACCCTATCGAATCTACTCTGGGGCCAACGTCCTGACTTTC.

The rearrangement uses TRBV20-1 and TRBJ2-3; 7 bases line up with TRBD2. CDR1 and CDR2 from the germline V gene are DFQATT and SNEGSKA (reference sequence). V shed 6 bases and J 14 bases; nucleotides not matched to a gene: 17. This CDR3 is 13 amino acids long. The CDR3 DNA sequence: TGCAGTGCGAGGCTAGCGGCGCACAGATACGCGTATTTT. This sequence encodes CSARLAAHRYAYF.

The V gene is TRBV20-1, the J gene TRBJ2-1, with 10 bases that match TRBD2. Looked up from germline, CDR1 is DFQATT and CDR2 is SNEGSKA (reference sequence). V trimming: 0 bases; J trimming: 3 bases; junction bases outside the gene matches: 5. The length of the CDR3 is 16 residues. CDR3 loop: CSAREDGLAVYNEQFF. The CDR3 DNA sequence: TGCAGTGCTAGAGAGGACGGACTAGCGGTCTACAATGAGCAGTTCTTC.

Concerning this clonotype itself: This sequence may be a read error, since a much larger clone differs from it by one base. For the CDR3, the DNA is TGTGCCAGCAGATGGTCAGGGGAGAAGGCCCAGTACTTC. This encodes CASRWSGEKAQYF. The chain couples TRBV27 to TRBJ2-5; D perhaps matches TRBD1 (6 bases). The CDR3 has 13 residues. Germline V lookup: CDR1 MNHEY, CDR2 SMNVEV (reference sequence). V was trimmed by 6 bases and J by 9 bases, leaving 17 bases between them.

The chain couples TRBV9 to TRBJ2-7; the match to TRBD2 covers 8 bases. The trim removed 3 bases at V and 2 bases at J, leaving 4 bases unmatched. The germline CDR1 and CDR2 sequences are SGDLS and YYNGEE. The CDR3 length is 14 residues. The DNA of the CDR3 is TGTGCCAGCAGCGCGGGGGGGTCGGCCTACGAGCAGTACTTC. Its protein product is CASSAGGSAYEQYF.

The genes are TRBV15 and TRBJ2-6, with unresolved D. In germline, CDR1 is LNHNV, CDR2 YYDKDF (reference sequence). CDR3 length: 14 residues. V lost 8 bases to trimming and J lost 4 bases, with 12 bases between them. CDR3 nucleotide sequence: TGTGCCACCGCCTTCGGCGGCGGGGCCAACGTCCTGACTTTC. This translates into CATAFGGGANVLTF.

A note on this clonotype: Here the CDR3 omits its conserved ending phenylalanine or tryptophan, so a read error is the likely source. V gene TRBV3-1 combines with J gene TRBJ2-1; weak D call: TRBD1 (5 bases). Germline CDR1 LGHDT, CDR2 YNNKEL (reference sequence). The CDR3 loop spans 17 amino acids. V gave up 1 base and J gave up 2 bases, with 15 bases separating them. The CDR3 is CASSQARRAGTYNEQFS. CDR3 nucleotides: TGTGCCAGCAGCCAAGCCCGAAGGGCAGGGACCTACAATGAGCAGTTCTCC.

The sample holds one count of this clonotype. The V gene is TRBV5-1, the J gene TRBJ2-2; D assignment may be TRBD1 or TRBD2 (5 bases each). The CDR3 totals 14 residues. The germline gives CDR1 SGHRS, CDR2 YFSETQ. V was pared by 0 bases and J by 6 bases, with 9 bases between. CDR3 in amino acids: CASSLEMGPGELFF. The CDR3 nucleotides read TGCGCCAGCAGCTTGGAGATGGGACCCGGGGAGCTGTTTTTT.

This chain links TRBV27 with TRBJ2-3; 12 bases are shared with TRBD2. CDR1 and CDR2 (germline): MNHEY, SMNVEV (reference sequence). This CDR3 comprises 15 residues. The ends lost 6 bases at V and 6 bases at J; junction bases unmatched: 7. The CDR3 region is CASSRGLAGSDTQYF. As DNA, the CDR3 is TGTGCCAGCAGCCGCGGACTAGCGGGATCGGATACGCAGTATTTT.

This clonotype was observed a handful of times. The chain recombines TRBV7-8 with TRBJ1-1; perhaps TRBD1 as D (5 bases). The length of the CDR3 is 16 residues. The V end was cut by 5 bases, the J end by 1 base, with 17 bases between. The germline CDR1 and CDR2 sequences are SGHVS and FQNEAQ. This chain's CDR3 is CASSPGSRGSNTEAFF. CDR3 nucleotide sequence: TGTGCCAGCAGCCCCGGGTCGCGGGGCTCGAACACTGAAGCTTTCTTT.

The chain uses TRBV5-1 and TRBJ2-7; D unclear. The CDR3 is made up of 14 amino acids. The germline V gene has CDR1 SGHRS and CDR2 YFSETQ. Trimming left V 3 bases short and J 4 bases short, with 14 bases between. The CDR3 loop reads CASSSLLSSYEQYF. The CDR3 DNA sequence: TGCGCCAGCAGCTCGCTCCTCTCCAGTTACGAGCAGTACTTC.